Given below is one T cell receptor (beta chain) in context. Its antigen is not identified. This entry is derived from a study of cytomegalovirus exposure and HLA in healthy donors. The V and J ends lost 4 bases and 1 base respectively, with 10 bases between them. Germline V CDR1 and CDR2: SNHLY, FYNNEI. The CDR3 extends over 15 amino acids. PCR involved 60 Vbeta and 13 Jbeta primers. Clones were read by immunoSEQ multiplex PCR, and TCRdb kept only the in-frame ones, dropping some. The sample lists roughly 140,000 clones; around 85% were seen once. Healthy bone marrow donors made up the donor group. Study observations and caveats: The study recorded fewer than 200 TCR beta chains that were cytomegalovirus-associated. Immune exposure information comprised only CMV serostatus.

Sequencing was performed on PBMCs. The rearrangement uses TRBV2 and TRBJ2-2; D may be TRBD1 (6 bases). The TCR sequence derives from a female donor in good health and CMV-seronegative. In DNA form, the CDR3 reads TGTGCCAGCAGTGGGACAGCGCTGAACACCGGGGAGCTGTTTTTT. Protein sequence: CASSGTALNTGELFF.